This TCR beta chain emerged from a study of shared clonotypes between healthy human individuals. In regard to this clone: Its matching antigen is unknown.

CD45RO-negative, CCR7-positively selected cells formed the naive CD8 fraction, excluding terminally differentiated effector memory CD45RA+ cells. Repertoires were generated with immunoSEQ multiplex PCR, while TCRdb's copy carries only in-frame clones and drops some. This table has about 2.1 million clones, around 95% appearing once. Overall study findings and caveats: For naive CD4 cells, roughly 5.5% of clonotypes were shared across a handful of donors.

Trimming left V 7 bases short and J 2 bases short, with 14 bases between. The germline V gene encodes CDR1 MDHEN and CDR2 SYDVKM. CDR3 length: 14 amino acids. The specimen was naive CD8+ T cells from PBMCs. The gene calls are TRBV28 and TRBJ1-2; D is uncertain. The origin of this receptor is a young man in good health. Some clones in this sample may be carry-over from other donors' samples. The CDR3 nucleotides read TGTGCCAGCACCCCGCTCCGGGTGAACTATGGCTACACCTTC. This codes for CASTPLRVNYGYTF.